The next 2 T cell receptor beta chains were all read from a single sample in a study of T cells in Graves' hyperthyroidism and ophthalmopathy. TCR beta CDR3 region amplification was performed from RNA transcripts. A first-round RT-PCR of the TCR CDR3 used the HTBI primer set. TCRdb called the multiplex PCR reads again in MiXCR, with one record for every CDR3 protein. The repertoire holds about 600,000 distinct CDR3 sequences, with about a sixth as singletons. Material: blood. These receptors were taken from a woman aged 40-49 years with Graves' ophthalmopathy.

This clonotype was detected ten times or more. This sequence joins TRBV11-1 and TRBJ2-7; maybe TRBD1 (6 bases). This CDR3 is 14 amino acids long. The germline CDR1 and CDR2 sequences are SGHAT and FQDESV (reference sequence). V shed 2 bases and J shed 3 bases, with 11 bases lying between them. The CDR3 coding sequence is TGTGCCAGCAGCTTAACGGACAGCATCTACGAGCAGTACTTC. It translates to CASSLTDSIYEQYF.

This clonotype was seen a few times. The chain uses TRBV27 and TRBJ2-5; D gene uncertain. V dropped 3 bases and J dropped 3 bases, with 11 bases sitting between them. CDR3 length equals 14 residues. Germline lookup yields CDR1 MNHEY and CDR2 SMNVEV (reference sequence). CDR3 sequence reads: CASSFYSAKETQYF. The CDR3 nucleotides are TGTGCCAGCAGTTTCTACAGCGCGAAAGAGACCCAGTACTTC.